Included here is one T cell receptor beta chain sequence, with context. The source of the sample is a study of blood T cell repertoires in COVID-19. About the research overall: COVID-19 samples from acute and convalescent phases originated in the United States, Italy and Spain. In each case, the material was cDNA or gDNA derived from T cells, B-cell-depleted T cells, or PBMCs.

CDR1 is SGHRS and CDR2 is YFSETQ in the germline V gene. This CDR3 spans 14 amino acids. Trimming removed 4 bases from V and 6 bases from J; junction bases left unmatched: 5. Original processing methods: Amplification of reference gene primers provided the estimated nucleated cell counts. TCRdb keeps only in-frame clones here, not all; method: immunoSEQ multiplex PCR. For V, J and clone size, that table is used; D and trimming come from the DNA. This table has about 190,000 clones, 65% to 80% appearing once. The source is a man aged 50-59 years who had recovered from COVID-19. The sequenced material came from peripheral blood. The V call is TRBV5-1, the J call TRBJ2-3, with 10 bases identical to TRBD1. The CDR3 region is CASSLRDRGDTQYF. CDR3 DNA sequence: TGCGCCAGCAGCCTACGGGACAGGGGCGATACGCAGTATTTT. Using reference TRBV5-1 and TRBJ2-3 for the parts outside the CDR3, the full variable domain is KAGVTQTPRYLIKTRGQQVTLSCSPISGHRSVSWYQQTPGQGLQFLFEYFSETQRNKGNFPGRFSGRQFSNSRSEMNVSTLELGDSALYLCASSLRDRGDTQYFGPGTRLTVL.